This T cell receptor beta chain appears in the sequencing data of a study of CD8 T cells in ankylosing spondylitis. TCRdb re-analysed the 5' RACE reads in MiXCR, keeping a single row per CDR3 protein. Of 200,000 or so distinct CDR3 sequences listed, 15% to 20% were seen once; the top ten hold around 4.7%. Germline loops: CDR1 MNHEY, CDR2 SVGAGI. The ends lost 6 bases at V and 4 bases at J; junction bases unmatched: 15. The CDR3 is 17 residues long. General study findings and limits: Peripheral blood samples showed relatively rare disease-linked clones, and these clones were CD8+.

This clonotype was detected many times. Antigen specificity is unknown. The chain combines TRBV6-5 with TRBJ1-5; 7 positions match TRBD1. Sequenced: blood, either unsorted or a sorted T cell fraction (not recorded which). The TCR originated in a male donor under 30 with ankylosing spondylitis or in good health (not recorded which). CDR3 in amino acids: CASSKQGVQGLNQPQHF. As DNA, the CDR3 is TGTGCCAGCAGCAAGCAGGGGGTCCAAGGGTTAAATCAGCCCCAGCATTTT.